This TCR beta chain was identified in a study of T cell responses to AZD1222 COVID-19 vaccine. Germline loops: CDR1 SGHVS, CDR2 FNYEAQ. Trimming pared 0 bases from V and 4 bases from J, leaving 14 bases between. The CDR3 has 16 residues. Sequenced by immunoSEQ multiplex PCR; TCRdb stores in-frame clones only, minus some. The sample lists about 150,000 clones, 80% to 95% occurring once. Regarding this clone: Antigen specificity is unknown.

Study-level points and caveats: Nearly half of spike-specific TCRs reportedly go after variant regions that carry no mutations.

The TCR sequence derives from an adult who received the AZD1222 COVID-19 vaccine. The gene calls are TRBV7-6 and TRBJ2-3; a weak D match, TRBD2 (5 bases). Specimen: peripheral blood, collected 28 days after the second AZD1222 dose. CDR3 DNA sequence: TGTGCCAGCAGCTTAGCTCCTCCCCTAGCTGCAGATACGCAGTATTTT. Translation: CASSLAPPLAADTQYF. Based on the CDR3 plus reference TRBV7-6 and TRBJ2-3, the full variable domain is GAGVSQSPRYKVTKRGQDVALRCDPISGHVSLYWYRQALGQGPEFLTYFNYEAQQDKSGLPNDRFSAERPEGSISTLTIQRTEQRDSAMYRCASSLAPPLAADTQYFGPGTRLTVL.